This T cell receptor beta chain was found in a study of patients and donors after allogeneic stem cell transplantation. CDR3 length equals 16 residues. Per the germline V gene, CDR1 is MDHEN and CDR2 is SYDVKM. Between the trimmed V and J ends, which lost 4 bases and 3 bases, there was a span of 15 bases. TCRdb independently ran MiXCR on the RT-PCR reads; one entry per CDR3 protein. Found here are about 87,000 distinct CDR3 sequences, around 5% of them singletons; the top ten hold roughly 2.5%. This clonotype has at least ten counts. The sequencing input was blood, either unsorted or a sorted T cell fraction (not recorded which). The clonotype comes from a human donor who was either an allogeneic HSCT recipient or a stem cell or donor lymphocyte infusion donor (not recorded which). It is not recorded whose cells these are; they may come from a transplant donor. The rearrangement uses TRBV28 and TRBJ2-2; D is perhaps TRBD2 (5 bases). The CDR3 nucleotides are TGTGCCAGCAGTTCCGGGCGGGTGTATTACACCGGGGAGCTGTTTTTT. Its protein product is CASSSGRVYYTGELFF.